The 18 T cell receptor beta chains below all came from one sample that was sequenced in a study of TIL therapy for anti-PD-1-resistant metastatic lung cancer. The immunoSEQ assay was v3. Clones were read by immunoSEQ multiplex PCR, and TCRdb kept only the in-frame ones, dropping some. This table has about 52,000 clones, roughly 85% appearing once. Noted time point: pre-treatment sample, taken before nivolumab and TIL therapy. The source material was blood, sampled at baseline. The source is a woman aged 25 to 80 with non-small cell lung cancer.

In its sample, this clone was seen a few times. The chain couples TRBV5-6 to TRBJ1-1, with a weak D call TRBD1 (5 bases). The CDR3 runs to 13 residues. The V and J ends lost 2 bases and 0 bases respectively, with 5 bases between them. Per the germline V gene, CDR1 is SGHDT and CDR2 is YYEEEE. The chain's CDR3 is CASSFRVNTEAFF. Here the CDR3 DNA reads TGTGCCAGCAGCTTCAGGGTGAACACTGAAGCTTTCTTT.

The gene calls are TRBV11-2 and TRBJ2-7; D may be TRBD1 (5 bases). The germline CDR1 and CDR2 sequences are SGHAT and FQNNGV. Trimming stripped 5 bases from V and 4 bases from J, with 18 bases between. This CDR3 region has 15 residues. The CDR3 is CASSPRKGAIYEQYF. CDR3 DNA: TGTGCCAGCAGCCCACGCAAAGGGGCGATATACGAGCAGTACTTC.

The chain links TRBV4-2 to TRBJ2-5; no clear D. This CDR3 spans 17 amino acids. The ends were cut back, 0 bases at V and 0 bases at J, with 14 bases in the middle. Germline V CDR1 and CDR2: LGHNA, YNFKEQ. The CDR3 reads CASSQDGVLRYQETQYF. The CDR3, as DNA: TGTGCCAGCAGCCAAGATGGGGTATTGAGGTACCAAGAGACCCAGTACTTC.

The genes are TRBV11-2 and TRBJ2-1; the match to TRBD1 covers 10 bases. V lost 5 bases, J lost 6 bases, and 7 bases stayed unmatched. The CDR3 runs to 15 residues. Germline V gene sequence: CDR1 SGHAT, CDR2 FQNNGV. The CDR3 protein is CASSERDRGPNEQFF. CDR3 DNA: TGTGCCAGCAGCGAGAGGGACAGGGGCCCCAATGAGCAGTTCTTC.

The J gene is TRBJ2-6, the V gene TRBV28; possibly TRBD2 for D (5 bases). The CDR3 extends over 16 amino acids. Germline lookup yields CDR1 MDHEN and CDR2 SYDVKM. The germline V and J ends were trimmed by 1 base and 0 bases, with 7 bases remaining between them. CDR3 in DNA: TGTGCCAGCAGTTTATTTAGCGACTCTGGGGCCAACGTCCTGACTTTC. This gives the protein CASSLFSDSGANVLTF.

The chain recombines TRBV11-2 with TRBJ1-1; no clear D. Trimming stripped 0 bases from V and 2 bases from J, with 16 bases between. This CDR3 spans 17 amino acids. CDR1 is SGHAT and CDR2 is FQNNGV in the germline V gene. CDR3 in amino acids: CASSLDRAPGANTEAFF. Written as DNA, the CDR3 is TGTGCCAGCAGCTTAGATCGGGCTCCGGGAGCCAACACTGAAGCTTTCTTT.

This clone has more than one count but fewer than ten. The J gene is TRBJ2-7, the V gene TRBV7-9; 7 bases are shared with TRBD1. Germline V lookup: CDR1 SEHNR, CDR2 FQNEAQ (reference sequence). The junction had 14 bases not matched to a gene; V was cut back by 5 bases and J by 1 base. The CDR3 totals 17 residues. CDR3 protein: CASSSPSRDRVSYEQYF. As DNA, the CDR3 is TGTGCCAGCAGCAGCCCAAGTCGCGACAGGGTGTCCTACGAGCAGTACTTC. Using reference TRBV7-9 and TRBJ2-7 for the parts outside the CDR3, the full variable domain is DTGVSQNPRHKITKRGQNVTFRCDPISEHNRLYWYRQTLGQGPEFLTYFQNEAQLEKSRLLSDRFSAERPKGSFSTLEIQRTEQGDSAMYLCASSSPSRDRVSYEQYFGPGTRLTVT.

The J gene is TRBJ1-5, the V gene TRBV28; D is unresolved. CDR3 length: 18 amino acids. Trimming took off 6 bases at V and 7 bases at J, with 28 bases between the two ends. The germline V gene has CDR1 MDHEN and CDR2 SYDVKM. The CDR3 sequence is CASSTNPGSILPRQPQHF. DNA of the CDR3: TGTGCCAGCAGCACAAATCCGGGCTCAATCCTACCCAGGCAGCCCCAGCATTTT.

This chain links TRBV6-8 with TRBJ1-1; 9 nucleotides line up with TRBD1. The CDR3 extends over 13 amino acids. Germline CDR1 is MNHGY and CDR2 is SAAAGT. The ends lost 4 bases at V and 4 bases at J; junction bases unmatched: 1. CDR3 nucleotide sequence: TGTGCCAGCAGTTCGGACAGGGGCACTGAAGCTTTCTTT. Residues: CASSSDRGTEAFF.

The chain recombines TRBV7-2 with TRBJ2-7; TRBD1 agrees at 7 bases. This CDR3 has 13 amino acids. Trimming removed 4 bases from V and 3 bases from J; junction bases left unmatched: 3. Germline V gives CDR1 SGHTA, CDR2 FQGNSA. The chain's CDR3 is CASSSNRGYEQYF. The DNA for the CDR3 is TGTGCCAGCAGCTCTAACAGGGGCTACGAGCAGTACTTC.

The chain has TRBV18 and TRBJ2-1; 8 bases are shared with TRBD2. The CDR3 sequence is 14 residues long. Germline CDR1 and CDR2: KGHSH and LQKENI. After removal of 1 base from V and 6 bases from J, the junction contained 2 bases not matched to a gene. Here the CDR3 reads CASSPQREPNEQFF. DNA for the CDR3: TGTGCCAGCTCACCACAGCGGGAGCCCAATGAGCAGTTCTTC.

The CDR3 nucleotides read TGTGCCAGCAGTGAATGGGACAGGGTTTATGGCTACACCTTC. Amino acids: CASSEWDRVYGYTF. The rearrangement joins TRBV2 to TRBJ1-2; 9 bases map to TRBD1. The V gene end was trimmed by 2 bases and the J gene end by 5 bases; junction bases not matched to a gene: 3. The CDR3 contains 14 residues. Germline CDR1 reads SNHLY; CDR2 reads FYNNEI.

V gene TRBV27 combines with J gene TRBJ2-3; no firm D call. Germline V lookup: CDR1 MNHEY, CDR2 SMNVEV (reference sequence). This CDR3 comprises 14 residues. V was shortened by 5 bases and J by 1 base, with 10 bases between the two germline ends. In DNA form, the CDR3 reads TGTGCCAGCAGTCCCTTCCGTGGCACAGATACGCAGTATTTT. It yields the protein CASSPFRGTDTQYF.

V is TRBV6-6 and J is TRBJ1-5; 8 bases agree with TRBD1. Per the germline V gene, CDR1 is MNHNY and CDR2 is SVGAGI (reference sequence). Trimming cost V 8 bases and J 7 bases; bases outside gene matches: 10. CDR3 length equals 14 residues. CDR3 sequence reads: CASQTQQGGQPQHF. As DNA, the CDR3 is TGTGCCAGCCAAACCCAACAGGGGGGGCAGCCCCAGCATTTT.

The genes are TRBV5-6 and TRBJ2-7, with D possibly matching TRBD2 (6 bases). The germline V gene encodes CDR1 SGHDT and CDR2 YYEEEE. The ends were cut back, 3 bases at V and 1 base at J, with 14 bases in the middle. This CDR3 has 15 amino acids. This CDR3 is CASSSRRLGSYEQYF. The CDR3 region has the DNA TGTGCCAGCAGCTCCAGGAGACTAGGATCCTACGAGCAGTACTTC.

The chain employs TRBV5-1 and TRBJ1-1, with 8 bases lining up with TRBD1. This CDR3 region has 15 residues. The junction had 6 bases not matched to a gene; V was cut back by 4 bases and J by 1 base. The germline V gene encodes CDR1 SGHRS and CDR2 YFSETQ. As DNA, the CDR3 is TGCGCCAGCAGCCCGGGGGACAGGAAGAACACTGAAGCTTTCTTT. It yields the protein CASSPGDRKNTEAFF.

The chain's CDR3 is CASSEAGLVIYNEQFF. The CDR3, as DNA: TGTGCCAGCAGTGAAGCCGGACTAGTGATTTACAATGAGCAGTTCTTC. The rearrangement joins TRBV6-1 to TRBJ2-1; 7 bases map to TRBD2. The CDR3 is made up of 16 amino acids. Trimming took 0 bases from V and 4 from J; bases not matched to a gene: 6. Germline CDR1 and CDR2: MNHNS and SASEGT.

In DNA, the CDR3 is TGTGCCAGCAGTCCTACTCGTATGAACACTGAAGCTTTCTTT. The encoded protein is CASSPTRMNTEAFF. The chain is built from TRBV28 and TRBJ1-1; D unresolved. V lost 5 bases and J lost 0, with 10 bases in between. The CDR3 runs to 14 residues. Per the germline V gene, CDR1 is MDHEN and CDR2 is SYDVKM.